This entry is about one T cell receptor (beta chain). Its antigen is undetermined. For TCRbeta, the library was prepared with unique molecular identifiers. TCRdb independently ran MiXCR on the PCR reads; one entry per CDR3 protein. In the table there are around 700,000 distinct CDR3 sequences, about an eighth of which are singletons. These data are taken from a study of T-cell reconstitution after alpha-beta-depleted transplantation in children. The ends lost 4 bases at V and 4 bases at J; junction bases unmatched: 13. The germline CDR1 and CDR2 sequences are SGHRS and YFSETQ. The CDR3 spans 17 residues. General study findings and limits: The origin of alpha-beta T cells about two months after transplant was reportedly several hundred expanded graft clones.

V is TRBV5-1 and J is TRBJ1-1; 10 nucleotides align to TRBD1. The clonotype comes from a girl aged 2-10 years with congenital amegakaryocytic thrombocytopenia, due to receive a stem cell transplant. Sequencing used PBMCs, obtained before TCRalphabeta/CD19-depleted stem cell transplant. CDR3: CASSTRRDRGFGTEAFF. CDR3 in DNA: TGCGCCAGCAGCACGCGCCGGGACAGGGGCTTCGGCACTGAAGCTTTCTTT.